This T cell receptor beta chain was recorded in a study of Graves' ophthalmopathy and Graves' hyperthyroidism. The authors diagnosed from clinical symptoms, serum thyroxine, TRAb, thyroid ultrasound and orbital computed tomography. RNA transcripts yielded amplified TCR beta CDR3 regions. After a first-round RT-PCR with HTBI primers, a second-round multiplex PCR was run. Via MiXCR, TCRdb re-called the multiplex PCR reads, giving one row per CDR3 protein. The table lists over a million distinct CDR3 sequences, less than 45% of them singletons. Trimming at V came to 5 bases and at J to 5 bases, leaving 15 bases not matched to a gene. The V gene's germline CDR1 is SEHNR and CDR2 FQNEAQ (reference sequence). The CDR3 totals 19 residues.

The receptor's source is an adult man with Graves' hyperthyroidism. The sample taken for sequencing was peripheral blood or thyroid tissue (not recorded which). The chain joins TRBV7-9 to TRBJ2-5; the match to TRBD2 covers 15 bases. The DNA of the CDR3 is TGTGCCAGCAGCATCAGGGGAGGGACTAGCGGGAGGTCCGGGGAGACCCAGTACTTC. Translation gives CASSIRGGTSGRSGETQYF.